A single sample gave rise to the 30 T cell receptor beta chains below, sequenced in a study of cytomegalovirus exposure and HLA in healthy donors. The study ran its PCR with 60 Vbeta and 13 Jbeta primers. Sequencing used immunoSEQ multiplex PCR; TCRdb keeps in-frame clones, though not all of them. The sample contains more than 140,000 clones, less than 65% of which appear only once. The sequenced sample was PBMCs. The origin of the receptors is a woman in her twenties or thirties in good health and CMV-seropositive.

The table lists this clone with a count of one. This chain links TRBV9 with TRBJ2-1; 8 nucleotides agree with TRBD2. Germline CDR1 is SGDLS and CDR2 is YYNGEE. V lost 4 bases, J lost 3 bases, and 12 bases stayed unmatched. The CDR3 is 17 amino acids. Here the CDR3 reads CASSLPGGSGGYNEQFF. The CDR3 nucleotides read TGTGCCAGCAGCCTTCCGGGAGGAAGCGGGGGCTACAATGAGCAGTTCTTC.

The chain combines TRBV29-1 with TRBJ2-5; 12 nucleotides agree with TRBD2. Trimming cost V 7 bases and J 7 bases; bases outside gene matches: 7. This CDR3 comprises 13 residues. Germline CDR1 is SQVTM and CDR2 is ANQGSEA. Here the CDR3 reads CSASLAGGSTQYF. In nucleotides, the CDR3 is TGCAGCGCATCTCTAGCGGGAGGGTCGACCCAGTACTTC.

The chain combines TRBV10-2 with TRBJ1-2; no firm D call. Germline V gives CDR1 WSHSY, CDR2 SAAADI. This CDR3 spans 13 amino acids. With 6 bases removed from V and 7 bases from J, the gap between germline ends came to 15 bases. The CDR3 here is CASRDTSEVGYTF. CDR3 nucleotides: TGCGCCAGCAGAGATACATCCGAGGTTGGCTACACCTTC.

The chain recombines TRBV6-5 with TRBJ2-3; 8 bases agree with TRBD1. V was pared by 5 bases and J by 3 bases, with 7 bases of the junction left unmatched. The germline V gene encodes CDR1 MNHEY and CDR2 SVGAGI. The length of the CDR3 is 15 residues. The CDR3: CASSPGQGRTDTQYF. CDR3 in DNA: TGTGCCAGCAGTCCCGGACAGGGTAGAACAGATACGCAGTATTTT.

This clone was seen only a few times. The chain links TRBV7-9 to TRBJ1-2; D is possibly TRBD1 (5 bases). Per germline, CDR1 SEHNR and CDR2 FQNEAQ (reference sequence). This CDR3 is 13 amino acids long. The germline V and J ends were trimmed by 5 bases and 7 bases, with 14 bases remaining between them. The CDR3 bases are TGTGCCAGCAGCGTGGGCGGGGCGCTTGGCTACACCTTC. It encodes CASSVGGALGYTF.

The chain is built from TRBV11-3 and TRBJ1-1, with D uncertain. The CDR3 has 11 amino acids. Germline CDR1 is SGHNT and CDR2 is YENEEA. Trimming removed 4 bases from V and 11 bases from J, with 11 bases in between. CDR3 protein: CASSYFREAFF. CDR3 nucleotide sequence: TGTGCCAGCAGCTACTTCCGGGAGGCTTTCTTT. The full variable domain, rest sourced from reference TRBV11-3 and TRBJ1-1, is EAGVVQSPRYKIIEKKQPVAFWCNPISGHNTLYWYLQNLGQGPELLIRYENEEAVDDSQLPKDRFSAERLKGVDSTLKIQPAELGDSAVYLCASSYFREAFFGQGTRLTVV.

This clone was observed a few times. The V and J genes are TRBV18 and TRBJ2-3; D gene unclear. Deletions cut 3 bases from V and 6 bases from J, with 13 bases between. The CDR3 is made up of 14 amino acids. The germline CDR1 and CDR2 sequences are KGHSH and LQKENI. The CDR3 region has the DNA TGTGCCAGCTCACCGTCGACACCTGCGGATACGCAGTATTTT. This encodes CASSPSTPADTQYF.

This clone has more than one count but fewer than ten. The chain is built from TRBV10-1 and TRBJ2-2; 8 bases match TRBD1. Germline CDR1 reads WNHNN; CDR2 reads SYGVQD (reference sequence). The CDR3 is made up of 12 amino acids. The junction had 0 bases not matched to a gene; V was cut back by 6 bases and J by 6 bases. For the CDR3, the DNA is TGCGCCAGCAGACAGGGGGCCGGGGAGCTGTTTTTT. Translation: CASRQGAGELFF.

The J gene is TRBJ2-5, the V gene TRBV5-1; possibly TRBD1 for D (6 bases). V was shortened by 2 bases and J by 1 base, with 12 bases between the two germline ends. CDR1 is SGHRS and CDR2 is YFSETQ in the germline V gene. This CDR3 contains 15 residues. This CDR3 is CASSLAGTLQETQYF. CDR3 DNA: TGCGCCAGCAGCTTAGCCGGGACACTCCAAGAGACCCAGTACTTC.

V is TRBV14 and J is TRBJ1-4; 7 nucleotides line up with TRBD1. The trim removed 1 base at V and 10 bases at J, leaving 12 bases unmatched. This CDR3 comprises 16 residues. From germline, CDR1 is SGHDN and CDR2 FVKESK. The CDR3 DNA sequence: TGTGCCAGCAGCCAAGCACCTACAGGGGCCCAGGCAAAACTGTTTTTT. Translating gives CASSQAPTGAQAKLFF.

The chain is built from TRBV28 and TRBJ2-3; the D gene is possibly TRBD1 (5 bases). The CDR3 covers 17 residues. V lost 5 bases and J 0 bases, leaving 18 bases between the germline ends. Germline V gives CDR1 MDHEN, CDR2 SYDVKM. The CDR3 reads CASSTGARVGSTDTQYF. The DNA of the CDR3 is TGTGCCAGCAGTACGGGCGCCAGGGTAGGAAGCACAGATACGCAGTATTTT.

V gene TRBV7-8 combines with J gene TRBJ1-5; no definite D call. Germline V lookup: CDR1 SGHVS, CDR2 FQNEAQ. Trimming removed 4 bases at V and 1 base at J, with 14 bases between. CDR3 length: 16 amino acids. CDR3 DNA sequence: TGTGCCAGCAGCTCCACGAGGATTCTAAGCAATCAGCCCCAGCATTTT. Translating gives CASSSTRILSNQPQHF.

This clone was observed a handful of times. The chain employs TRBV4-1 and TRBJ1-4; D is undetermined. V lost 2 bases to trimming and J lost 4 bases, with 5 bases between them. Germline CDR1 and CDR2: MGHRA and YSYEKL. This CDR3 has 13 amino acids. Here the CDR3 reads CASSQLLNEKLFF. The CDR3 nucleotides are TGCGCCAGCAGCCAATTACTTAATGAAAAACTGTTTTTT.

This clone came up a few times. The chain is built from TRBV27 and TRBJ1-2, with 9 bases matching TRBD1. This CDR3 is built from 13 residues. V shed 4 bases, J shed 4 bases, and the junction held 1 base outside the gene matches. Germline-derived CDR1 and CDR2 are MNHEY and SMNVEV (reference sequence). CDR3 DNA: TGTGCCAGCAGTTGGGGACAGGGCTATGGCTACACCTTC. As protein: CASSWGQGYGYTF.

This clone was picked up a small number of times. The V call is TRBV4-1, the J call TRBJ2-7, with D unresolved. Germline CDR1 MGHRA, CDR2 YSYEKL. V lost 0 bases and J 1 base, leaving 16 bases between the germline ends. The CDR3 consists of 17 residues. CDR3 coding DNA: TGCGCCAGCAGCCAAGAACTGACCCCCCCCGGGTCCTACGAGCAGTACTTC. This translates into CASSQELTPPGSYEQYF.

This chain connects TRBV5-1 to TRBJ2-7; D is unclear. Germline-derived CDR1 and CDR2 are SGHRS and YFSETQ. CDR3 length: 15 amino acids. The ends were cut back, 2 bases at V and 3 bases at J, with 15 bases in the middle. The CDR3 DNA sequence: TGCGCCAGCAGCTTAGGCGGTGGTGACCTCTACGAGCAGTACTTC. It yields the protein CASSLGGGDLYEQYF.

The V and J genes are TRBV29-1 and TRBJ2-7, with 8 bases fitting TRBD1. The CDR3 runs to 15 residues. Germline CDR1 reads SQVTM; CDR2 reads ANQGSEA. After removal of 1 base from V and 3 bases from J, the junction contained 8 bases not matched to a gene. CDR3: CSVEGGSGGFYEQYF. In DNA, the CDR3 is TGCAGCGTTGAAGGTGGGTCAGGGGGCTTCTACGAGCAGTACTTC.

The chain uses TRBV4-1 and TRBJ1-2; 8 bases fit TRBD1. This CDR3 spans 16 amino acids. V trimming: 0 bases; J trimming: 4 bases; junction bases outside the gene matches: 7. The V gene's germline CDR1 is MGHRA and CDR2 YSYEKL. The CDR3 protein is CASSQDAGGAGYGYTF. The CDR3, as DNA: TGCGCCAGCAGCCAAGATGCAGGGGGCGCTGGCTATGGCTACACCTTC.

This clone was recorded only once. V is TRBV19 and J is TRBJ2-1, with D tentatively TRBD1 (5 bases). Germline V gene data show CDR1 as LNHDA and CDR2 as SQIVND (reference sequence). Trimming left V 3 bases short and J 4 bases short, with 10 bases between. The CDR3 contains 14 residues. CDR3 residues: CASSMQGIYNEQFF. CDR3 coding DNA: TGTGCCAGTAGTATGCAGGGAATATACAATGAGCAGTTCTTC. The full variable domain, its missing parts supplied by reference TRBV19 and TRBJ2-1, is DGGITQSPKYLFRKEGQNVTLSCEQNLNHDAMYWYRQDPGQGLRLIYYSQIVNDFQKGDIAEGYSVSREKKESFPLTVTSAQKNPTAFYLCASSMQGIYNEQFFGPGTRLTVL.

The chain combines TRBV7-9 with TRBJ1-5; 7 bases match TRBD1. The CDR3 spans 13 residues. Germline CDR1 SEHNR, CDR2 FQNEAQ (reference sequence). J gave up 6 bases and V 5 bases, and 4 bases lay outside the gene matches. The DNA for the CDR3 is TGTGCCAGCAGCCCCCCAGGGGGTCAGCCCCAGCATTTT. Translated, it gives CASSPPGGQPQHF.

The chain employs TRBV7-2 and TRBJ1-2; possibly TRBD1 for D (5 bases). Germline V lookup: CDR1 SGHTA, CDR2 FQGNSA. The CDR3 sequence is 16 residues long. V was clipped by 5 bases and J by 0 bases, with 16 bases between them. CDR3 region: CASSRGGVSTNYGYTF. CDR3 DNA sequence: TGTGCCAGCAGCAGGGGAGGGGTTTCTACTAACTATGGCTACACCTTC.

Concerning this clone itself: An end of the junction does not agree with germline; a read error may underlie this. This rearrangement joins TRBV6-5 to TRBJ1-2; D possibly corresponds to TRBD1 (5 bases). Germline values: CDR1 MNHEY, CDR2 SVGAGI. The CDR3 is made up of 14 amino acids. CDR3 amino acids: CASTGGTGTRQHLF. The CDR3 nucleotides are TGTGCCAGCACCGGAGGGACCGGGACCCGTCAGCACCTCTTC.

The chain is built from TRBV7-9 and TRBJ2-5, with unresolved D. From germline, CDR1 is SEHNR and CDR2 FQNEAQ (reference sequence). This CDR3 has 15 residues. V was pared by 4 bases and J by 5 bases, with 17 bases between. The CDR3 coding sequence is TGTGCCAGCAGCTCAACCTACCAACACGGGGAGACCCAGTACTTC. Translation: CASSSTYQHGETQYF.

V is TRBV5-1 and J is TRBJ2-3; TRBD1 agrees at 8 bases. CDR3 size: 15 residues. The trim removed 0 bases at V and 4 bases at J, leaving 4 bases unmatched. Germline V lookup: CDR1 SGHRS, CDR2 YFSETQ. DNA for the CDR3: TGCGCCAGCAGCTTGGATGGGACAGGCGCAGATACGCAGTATTTT. Translating gives CASSLDGTGADTQYF.

This clone was picked up a small number of times. This rearrangement joins TRBV30 to TRBJ2-4; D is perhaps TRBD1 (6 bases). The CDR3 is 12 amino acids. V was trimmed by 3 bases and J by 7 bases, leaving 10 bases between them. The germline CDR1 and CDR2 sequences are GTSNPN and SVGIG (reference sequence). This CDR3 reads CAWSLQGNIQYF. The CDR3, as DNA: TGTGCCTGGAGCTTACAGGGTAACATTCAGTACTTC.

The V gene is TRBV19, the J gene TRBJ2-6; no firm D call. Germline lookup yields CDR1 LNHDA and CDR2 SQIVND (reference sequence). The CDR3 has 13 amino acids. Trimming removed 2 bases from V and 4 bases from J, with 3 bases in between. The CDR3 bases are TGTGCCAGTAGTATAACAGGGGCCAACGTCCTGACTTTC. Translated, it gives CASSITGANVLTF. The full variable domain, completed using reference TRBV19 and TRBJ2-6, is DGGITQSPKYLFRKEGQNVTLSCEQNLNHDAMYWYRQDPGQGLRLIYYSQIVNDFQKGDIAEGYSVSREKKESFPLTVTSAQKNPTAFYLCASSITGANVLTFGAGSRLTVL.

The chain combines TRBV19 with TRBJ1-1, with 8 bases matching TRBD1. V lost 7 bases, J lost 4 bases, and 8 bases stayed unmatched. This CDR3 region has 14 residues. Germline assignment: CDR1 LNHDA and CDR2 SQIVND (reference sequence). CDR3 DNA sequence: TGTGCCAGTACCAACAGGGGGATAGGCACTGAAGCTTTCTTT. This translates into CASTNRGIGTEAFF.

The chain couples TRBV2 to TRBJ1-2, with D possibly matching TRBD1 (5 bases). Germline CDR1 reads SNHLY; CDR2 reads FYNNEI. V was trimmed by 6 bases and J by 4 bases, leaving 15 bases between them. This CDR3 has 14 amino acids. For the CDR3, the DNA is TGTGCCAGCAGCGGAGGGGCAGGAAGCTATGGCTACACCTTC. Translated: CASSGGAGSYGYTF.

This clone was counted between two and nine times. The chain carries TRBV19 and TRBJ2-1; 8 positions agree with TRBD2. From germline, CDR1 is LNHDA and CDR2 SQIVND (reference sequence). V lost 2 bases, J lost 0 bases, and 0 bases stayed unmatched. The CDR3 sequence is 15 residues long. The CDR3 bases are TGTGCCAGTAGTATAAGCGGGAGCTCCTACAATGAGCAGTTCTTC. Translation: CASSISGSSYNEQFF.

The chain has TRBV29-1 and TRBJ1-4, with D possibly TRBD1 on 6 matching bases. CDR1 and CDR2 from the germline V gene are SQVTM and ANQGSEA. The CDR3 runs 13 residues. V dropped 6 bases and J dropped 5 bases, with 13 bases sitting between them. The CDR3: CSVQTGSNEKLFF. In DNA form, the CDR3 reads TGCAGCGTCCAAACAGGGTCGAATGAAAAACTGTTTTTT.